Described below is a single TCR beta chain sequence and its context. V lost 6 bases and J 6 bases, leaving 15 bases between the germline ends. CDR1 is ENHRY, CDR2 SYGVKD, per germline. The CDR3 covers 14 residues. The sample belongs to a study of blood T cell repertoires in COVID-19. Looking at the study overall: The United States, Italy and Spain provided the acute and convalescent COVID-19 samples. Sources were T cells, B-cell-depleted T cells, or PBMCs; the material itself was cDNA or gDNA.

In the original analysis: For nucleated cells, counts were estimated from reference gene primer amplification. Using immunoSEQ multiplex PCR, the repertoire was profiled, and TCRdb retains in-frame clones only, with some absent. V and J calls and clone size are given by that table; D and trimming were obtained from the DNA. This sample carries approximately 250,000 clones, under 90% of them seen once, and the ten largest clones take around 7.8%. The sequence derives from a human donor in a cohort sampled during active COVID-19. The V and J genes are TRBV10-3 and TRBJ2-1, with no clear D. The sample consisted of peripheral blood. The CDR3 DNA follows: TGTGCCATCAGCCCGAACCGAGATTCCAATGAGCAGTTCTTC. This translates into CAISPNRDSNEQFF.